Many counts were recorded for the clone carrying this T cell receptor (beta chain). This sample's TCRbeta library carried unique molecular identifier barcodes. One entry per CDR3 protein results from TCRdb running MiXCR on the PCR reads. Here the sample spans 500,000 to 600,000 distinct CDR3 sequences, 15% to 20% being singletons. These data come from a study of T-cell reconstitution after alpha-beta-depleted transplantation in children. V was trimmed by 5 bases and J by 8 bases, leaving 13 bases between them. Looked up from germline, CDR1 is SGHRS and CDR2 is YFSETQ. The CDR3 runs 12 residues. The sample was PBMCs from the stem cell graft donor, taken from the stem cell graft. This TCR was recovered from a human donor who donated a stem cell graft to a child with acute lymphoblastic leukemia. The chain is built from TRBV5-1 and TRBJ1-2, with D possibly matching TRBD1 (6 bases). CDR3 in amino acids: CASSFDRMGYTF. The CDR3 DNA follows: TGCGCCAGCAGTTTCGACAGGATGGGCTACACCTTC. The variable domain in full, completed from reference TRBV5-1 and TRBJ1-2, reads KAGVTQTPRYLIKTRGQQVTLSCSPISGHRSVSWYQQTPGQGLQFLFEYFSETQRNKGNFPGRFSGRQFSNSRSEMNVSTLELGDSALYLCASSFDRMGYTFGSGTRLTVV.